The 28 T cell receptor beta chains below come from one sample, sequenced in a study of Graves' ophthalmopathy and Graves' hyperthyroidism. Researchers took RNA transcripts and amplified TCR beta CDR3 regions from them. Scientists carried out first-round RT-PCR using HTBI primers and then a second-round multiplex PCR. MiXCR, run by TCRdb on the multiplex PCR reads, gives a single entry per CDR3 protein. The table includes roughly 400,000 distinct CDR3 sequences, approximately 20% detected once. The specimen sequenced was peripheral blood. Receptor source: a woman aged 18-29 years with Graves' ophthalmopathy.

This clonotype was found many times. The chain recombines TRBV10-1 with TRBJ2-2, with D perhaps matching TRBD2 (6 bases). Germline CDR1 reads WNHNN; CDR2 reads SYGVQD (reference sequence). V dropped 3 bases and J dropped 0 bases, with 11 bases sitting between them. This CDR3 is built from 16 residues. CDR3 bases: TGCGCCAGCAGTGATTCTTCGGGGGCGAACACCGGGGAGCTGTTTTTT. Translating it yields CASSDSSGANTGELFF.

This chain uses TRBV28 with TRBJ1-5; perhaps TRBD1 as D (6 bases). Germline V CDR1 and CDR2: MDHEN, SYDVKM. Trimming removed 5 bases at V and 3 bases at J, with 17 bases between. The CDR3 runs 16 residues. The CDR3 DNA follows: TGTGCCAGCAGTACCATGGACAGCCAGCCCAATCAGCCCCAGCATTTT. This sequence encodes CASSTMDSQPNQPQHF.

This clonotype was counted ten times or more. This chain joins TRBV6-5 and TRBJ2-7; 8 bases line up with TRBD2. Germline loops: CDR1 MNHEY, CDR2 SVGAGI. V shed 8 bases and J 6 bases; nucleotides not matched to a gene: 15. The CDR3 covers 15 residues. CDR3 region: CASHKTGGEWGEQYF. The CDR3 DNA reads TGTGCCAGCCATAAGACGGGAGGGGAGTGGGGCGAGCAGTACTTC.

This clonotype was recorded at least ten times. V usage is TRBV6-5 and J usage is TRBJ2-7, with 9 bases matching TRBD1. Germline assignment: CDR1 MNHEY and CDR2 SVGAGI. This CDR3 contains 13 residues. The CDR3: CASSYSEKTGGAV. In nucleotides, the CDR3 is TGTGCCAGCAGTTACTCAGAAAAAACAGGGGGCGCGGTC.

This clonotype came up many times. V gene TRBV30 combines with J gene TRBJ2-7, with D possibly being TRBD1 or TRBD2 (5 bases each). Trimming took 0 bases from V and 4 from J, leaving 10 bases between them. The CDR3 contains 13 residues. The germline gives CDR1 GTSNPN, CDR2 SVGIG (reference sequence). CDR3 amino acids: CAWSVRGRYEQYF. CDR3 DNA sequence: TGTGCCTGGAGTGTACGGGGACGGTACGAGCAGTACTTC.

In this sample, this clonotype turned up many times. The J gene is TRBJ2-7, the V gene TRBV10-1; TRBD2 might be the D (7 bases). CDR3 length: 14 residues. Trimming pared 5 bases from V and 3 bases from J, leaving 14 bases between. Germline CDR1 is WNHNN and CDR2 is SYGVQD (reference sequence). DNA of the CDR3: TGCGCCAGCAGTCCGGGGGGCTCCCACTACGAGCAGTACTTC. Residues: CASSPGGSHYEQYF.

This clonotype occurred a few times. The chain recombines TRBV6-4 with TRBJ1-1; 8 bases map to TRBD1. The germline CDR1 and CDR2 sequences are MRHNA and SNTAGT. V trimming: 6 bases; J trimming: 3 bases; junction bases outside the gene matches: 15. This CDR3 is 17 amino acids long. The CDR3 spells CASRPDREWYGDTEAFF. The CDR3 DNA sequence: TGTGCCAGCAGGCCGGACAGGGAGTGGTATGGTGACACTGAAGCTTTCTTT.

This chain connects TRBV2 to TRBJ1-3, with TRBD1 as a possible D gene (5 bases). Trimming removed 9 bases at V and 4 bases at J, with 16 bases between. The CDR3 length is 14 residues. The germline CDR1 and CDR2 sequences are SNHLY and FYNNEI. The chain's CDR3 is CARAWDVTGNTIYF. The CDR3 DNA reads TGTGCCAGGGCCTGGGACGTTACCGGAAACACCATATATTTT. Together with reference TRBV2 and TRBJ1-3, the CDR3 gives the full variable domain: EPEVTQTPSHQVTQMGQEVILRCVPISNHLYFYWYRQILGQKVEFLVSFYNNEISEKSEIFDDQFSVERPDGSNFTLKIRSTKLEDSAMYFCARAWDVTGNTIYFGEGSWLTVV.

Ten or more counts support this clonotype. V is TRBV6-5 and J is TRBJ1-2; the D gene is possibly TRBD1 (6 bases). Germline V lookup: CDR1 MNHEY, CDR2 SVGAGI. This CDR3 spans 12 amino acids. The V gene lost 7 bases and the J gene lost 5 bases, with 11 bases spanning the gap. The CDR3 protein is CASTTGWYGYTF. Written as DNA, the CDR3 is TGTGCCAGCACAACAGGGTGGTATGGCTACACCTTC.

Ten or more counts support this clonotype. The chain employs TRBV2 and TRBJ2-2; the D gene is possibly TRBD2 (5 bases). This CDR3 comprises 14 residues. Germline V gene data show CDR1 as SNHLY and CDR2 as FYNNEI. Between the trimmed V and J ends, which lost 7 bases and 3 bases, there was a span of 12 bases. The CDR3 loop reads CASNSAGDTGELFF. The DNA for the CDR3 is TGTGCCAGCAATTCGGCGGGCGACACCGGGGAGCTGTTTTTT.

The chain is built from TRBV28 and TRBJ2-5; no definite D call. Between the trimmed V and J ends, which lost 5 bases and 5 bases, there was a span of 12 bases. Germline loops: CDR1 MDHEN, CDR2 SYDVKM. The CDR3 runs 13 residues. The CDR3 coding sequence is TGTGCCAGCAGTCCGCCCCAGTGGGAGACCCAGTACTTC. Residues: CASSPPQWETQYF.

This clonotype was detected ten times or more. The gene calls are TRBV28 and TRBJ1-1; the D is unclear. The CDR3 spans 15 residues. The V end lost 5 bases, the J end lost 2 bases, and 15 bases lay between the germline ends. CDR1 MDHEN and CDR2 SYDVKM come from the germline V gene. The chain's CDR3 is CASSPLGMGNTEAFF. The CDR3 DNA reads TGTGCCAGCAGTCCTCTAGGGATGGGAAACACTGAAGCTTTCTTT. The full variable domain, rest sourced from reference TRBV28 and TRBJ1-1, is DVKVTQSSRYLVKRTGEKVFLECVQDMDHENMFWYRQDPGLGLRLIYFSYDVKMKEKGDIPEGYSVSREKKERFSLILESASTNQTSMYLCASSPLGMGNTEAFFGQGTRLTVV.

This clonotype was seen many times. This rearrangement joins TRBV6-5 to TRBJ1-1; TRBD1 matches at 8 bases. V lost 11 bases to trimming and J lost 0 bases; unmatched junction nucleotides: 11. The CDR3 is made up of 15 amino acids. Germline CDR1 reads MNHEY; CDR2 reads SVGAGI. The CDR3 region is CAGADRDVLNTEAFF. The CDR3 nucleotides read TGTGCCGGGGCGGACAGGGACGTCTTGAACACTGAAGCTTTCTTT.

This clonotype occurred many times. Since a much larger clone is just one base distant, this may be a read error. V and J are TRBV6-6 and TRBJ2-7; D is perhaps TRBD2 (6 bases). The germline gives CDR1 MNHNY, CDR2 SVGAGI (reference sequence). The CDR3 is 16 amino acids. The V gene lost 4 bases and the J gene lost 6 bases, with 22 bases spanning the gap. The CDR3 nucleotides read TGTGCCAGCAGTTGCTCGGGAGCCGTCTACCCTGGCGAGCAGTACTTC. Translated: CASSCSGAVYPGEQYF.

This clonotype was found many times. CDR3 bases: TGTGCCAGCAGCTGGGGAAGCGGGGCCAACACCGGGGAGCTGTTTTTT. Protein product: CASSWGSGANTGELFF. The J gene is TRBJ2-2, the V gene TRBV7-3; the match to TRBD2 covers 7 bases. Germline trimming cut 4 bases from V and 2 bases from J; bases unmatched to any gene: 7. The CDR3 is 16 amino acids. Per the germline V gene, CDR1 is SGHTA and CDR2 is FQGTGA.

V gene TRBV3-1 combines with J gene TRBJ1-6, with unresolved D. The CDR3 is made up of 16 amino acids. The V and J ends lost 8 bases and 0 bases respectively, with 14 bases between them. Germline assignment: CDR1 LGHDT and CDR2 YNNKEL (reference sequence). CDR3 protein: CASSQGLSSYNSPLHF. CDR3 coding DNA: TGTGCCAGCTCCCAAGGCTTGAGCTCCTATAATTCACCCCTCCACTTT.

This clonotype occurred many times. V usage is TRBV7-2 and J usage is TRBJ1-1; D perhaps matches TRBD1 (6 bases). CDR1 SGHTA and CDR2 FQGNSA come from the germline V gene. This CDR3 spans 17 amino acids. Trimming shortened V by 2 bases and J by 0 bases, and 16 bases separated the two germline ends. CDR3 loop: CASSLRLSGTLNTEAFF. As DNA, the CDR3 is TGTGCCAGCAGCTTACGTTTATCGGGGACACTGAACACTGAAGCTTTCTTT.

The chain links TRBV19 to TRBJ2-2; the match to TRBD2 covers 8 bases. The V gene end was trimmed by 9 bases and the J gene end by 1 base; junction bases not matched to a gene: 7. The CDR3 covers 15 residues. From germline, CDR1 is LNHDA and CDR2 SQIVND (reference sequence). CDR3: CASSGLAENTGELFF. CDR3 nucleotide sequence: TGTGCCAGCAGCGGACTAGCAGAGAACACCGGGGAGCTGTTTTTT.

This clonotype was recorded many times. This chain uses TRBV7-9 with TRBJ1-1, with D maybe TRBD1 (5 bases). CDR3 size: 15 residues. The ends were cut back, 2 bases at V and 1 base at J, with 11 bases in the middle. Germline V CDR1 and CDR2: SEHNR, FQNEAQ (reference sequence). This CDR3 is CASSLLTGGNTEAFF. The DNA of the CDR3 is TGTGCCAGCAGCTTATTGACGGGGGGGAACACTGAAGCTTTCTTT. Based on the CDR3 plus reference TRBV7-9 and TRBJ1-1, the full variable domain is DTGVSQNPRHKITKRGQNVTFRCDPISEHNRLYWYRQTLGQGPEFLTYFQNEAQLEKSRLLSDRFSAERPKGSFSTLEIQRTEQGDSAMYLCASSLLTGGNTEAFFGQGTRLTVV.

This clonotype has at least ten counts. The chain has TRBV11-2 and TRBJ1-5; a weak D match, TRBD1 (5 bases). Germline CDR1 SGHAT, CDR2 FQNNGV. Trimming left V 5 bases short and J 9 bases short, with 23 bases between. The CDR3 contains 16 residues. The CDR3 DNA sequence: TGTGCCAGCAGCATTACTCCGGGAGGGGCCACATCGCCCCAGCATTTT. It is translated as CASSITPGGATSPQHF.

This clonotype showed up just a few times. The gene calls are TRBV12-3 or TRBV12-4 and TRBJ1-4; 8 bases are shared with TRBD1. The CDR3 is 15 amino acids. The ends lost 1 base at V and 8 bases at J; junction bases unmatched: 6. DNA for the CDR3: TGTGCCAGCAGTTTAGTGAGACAGGGGTCCGAAAAACTGTTTTTT. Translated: CASSLVRQGSEKLFF.

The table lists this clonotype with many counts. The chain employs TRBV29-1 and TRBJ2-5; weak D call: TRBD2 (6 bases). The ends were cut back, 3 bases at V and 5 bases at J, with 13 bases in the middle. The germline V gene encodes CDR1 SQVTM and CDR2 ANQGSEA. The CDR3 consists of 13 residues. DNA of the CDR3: TGCAGCGTTGAGATTGTACGGGGGGAGACCCAGTACTTC. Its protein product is CSVEIVRGETQYF. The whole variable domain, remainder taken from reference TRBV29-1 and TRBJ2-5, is SAVISQKPSRDICQRGTSLTIQCQVDSQVTMMFWYRQQPGQSLTLIATANQGSEATYESGFVIDKFPISRPNLTFSTLTVSNMSPEDSSIYLCSVEIVRGETQYFGPGTRLLVL.

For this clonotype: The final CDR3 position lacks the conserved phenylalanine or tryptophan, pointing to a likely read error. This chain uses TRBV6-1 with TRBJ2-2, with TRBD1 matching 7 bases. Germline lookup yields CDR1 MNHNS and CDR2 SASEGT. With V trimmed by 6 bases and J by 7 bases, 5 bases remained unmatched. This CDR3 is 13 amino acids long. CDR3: CASSKTGNGELFS. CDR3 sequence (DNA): TGTGCCAGCAGCAAGACAGGGAACGGGGAGCTGTTTTCT.

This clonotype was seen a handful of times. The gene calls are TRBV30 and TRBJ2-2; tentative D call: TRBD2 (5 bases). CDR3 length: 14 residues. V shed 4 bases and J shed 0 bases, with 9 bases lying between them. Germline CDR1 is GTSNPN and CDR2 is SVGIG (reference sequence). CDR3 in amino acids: CAWKGVTNTGELFF. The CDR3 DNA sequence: TGTGCCTGGAAGGGAGTTACGAACACCGGGGAGCTGTTTTTT.

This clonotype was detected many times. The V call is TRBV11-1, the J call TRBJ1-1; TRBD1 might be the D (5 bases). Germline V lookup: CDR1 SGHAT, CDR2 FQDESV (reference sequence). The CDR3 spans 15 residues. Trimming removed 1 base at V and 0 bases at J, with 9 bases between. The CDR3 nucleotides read TGTGCCAGCAGCTTAGGGGACGGTATGAACACTGAAGCTTTCTTT. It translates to CASSLGDGMNTEAFF. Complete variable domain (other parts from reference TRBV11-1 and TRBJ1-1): EAEVAQSPRYKITEKSQAVAFWCDPISGHATLYWYRQILGQGPELLVQFQDESVVDDSQLPKDRFSAERLKGVDSTLKIQPAELGDSAMYLCASSLGDGMNTEAFFGQGTRLTVV.

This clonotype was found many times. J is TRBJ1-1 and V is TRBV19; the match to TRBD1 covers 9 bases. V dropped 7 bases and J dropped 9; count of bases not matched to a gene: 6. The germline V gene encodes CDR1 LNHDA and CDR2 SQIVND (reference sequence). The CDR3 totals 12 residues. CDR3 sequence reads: CASTDGTGKAFF. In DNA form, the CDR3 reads TGTGCCAGTACCGATGGGACAGGGAAAGCTTTCTTT.

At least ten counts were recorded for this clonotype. The DNA for the CDR3 is TGTGCCAGCAGCCAAGCGGGAGGGTTCCACGAGCAGTACTTC. Translation gives CASSQAGGFHEQYF. The V gene is TRBV7-2, the J gene TRBJ2-7; 10 bases align to TRBD2. The CDR3 consists of 14 residues. Germline V gene sequence: CDR1 SGHTA, CDR2 FQGNSA. V lost 5 bases and J lost 5; bases outside the gene matches: 6.

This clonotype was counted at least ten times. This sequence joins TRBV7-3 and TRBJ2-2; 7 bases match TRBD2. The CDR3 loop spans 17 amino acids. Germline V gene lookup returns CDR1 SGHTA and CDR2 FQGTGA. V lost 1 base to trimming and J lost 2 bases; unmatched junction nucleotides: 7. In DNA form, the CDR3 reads TGTGCCAGCAGCTTAAAACCCACTAGCGTAAACACCGGGGAGCTGTTTTTT. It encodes CASSLKPTSVNTGELFF.